Listed below are T cell receptor beta chains from one sample, sequenced in a study of blood T cell repertoires in COVID-19. Sequencing used immunoSEQ multiplex PCR; TCRdb keeps in-frame clones, though not all of them. Of around 100,000 clones in the sample, around 83% were seen once. Sequencing used peripheral blood. The receptors stem from a man between 65 and 80 years old with active or convalescent COVID-19. CDR3s include the opening cysteine and the closing phenylalanine or tryptophan. The order of the fields is clone size, CDR3 length, J gene, V gene, D gene, CDR3 protein, CDR3 DNA. D genes are given only for firm matches. Expanded clones are given a class, and other clones once, few, many or no size at all.

NA,14,TRBJ1-1,TRBV28,TRBD1,CASSLSGQGVEAFF,TGTGCCAGCAGTTTGTCGGGACAGGGGGTAGAAGCTTTCTTT
NA,14,TRBJ1-4,TRBV2,NA,CASSEANSRLELFF,TGTGCCAGCAGTGAAGCCAACAGCCGTTTGGAACTGTTTTTT
NA,17,TRBJ2-3,TRBV9,TRBD2,CASSVGASGGATDTQYF,TGTGCCAGCAGCGTAGGGGCTAGCGGGGGGGCAACGGATACGCAGTATTTT
NA,17,TRBJ2-6,TRBV28,TRBD1,CASSWDSAISGANVLTF,TGTGCCAGCAGTTGGGACAGCGCAATCTCTGGGGCCAACGTCCTGACTTTC
NA,13,TRBJ1-6,TRBV30,NA,CAWAEEGDSPLHF,TGTGCCTGGGCTGAAGAGGGGGATTCACCCCTCCACTTT
few,14,TRBJ1-2,TRBV11-2,TRBD1,CASSRDSNNYGYTF,TGTGCCAGCAGCCGGGACAGCAACAACTATGGCTACACCTTC
NA,14,TRBJ2-3,TRBV6-5,NA,CASSPGVGTDTQYF,TGTGCCAGCAGTCCAGGGGTGGGCACAGATACGCAGTATTTT
NA,11,TRBJ2-7,TRBV5-8,NA,CASSLTPVRYF,TGTGCCAGCAGCTTGACTCCTGTGAGGTACTTC
few,14,TRBJ1-2,TRBV2,TRBD1,CASSIGTGSYGYTF,TGTGCCAGCAGTATCGGGACAGGGAGCTATGGCTACACCTTC
NA,13,TRBJ1-6,TRBV6-6,NA,CASSGSQGSPLHF,TGTGCCAGCAGTGGGTCCCAGGGGTCACCCCTCCACTTT
NA,16,TRBJ1-1,TRBV28,TRBD1,CASSLLGTGGYTEAFF,TGTGCCAGCAGTTTATTAGGGACAGGGGGCTACACTGAAGCTTTCTTT
NA,14,TRBJ2-5,TRBV6-6,TRBD2,CATFRGLRGETQYF,TGTGCCACCTTCCGAGGGTTGCGGGGGGAGACCCAGTACTTC
NA,16,TRBJ1-1,TRBV21-1,NA,CASSREDRPRGAEAFF,TGTGCCAGCAGCAGAGAGGACAGGCCAAGAGGGGCTGAAGCTTTCTTT
NA,15,TRBJ2-1,TRBV14,NA,CASSQIGGSYNEQFF,TGTGCCAGCAGCCAAATAGGGGGCTCCTACAATGAGCAGTTCTTC
NA,16,TRBJ2-5,TRBV2,TRBD2,CASSIGLAGFQETQYF,TGTGCCAGCAGTATCGGACTAGCGGGATTCCAAGAGACCCAGTACTTC
NA,15,TRBJ1-3,TRBV7-6,NA,CASSLSGDPGNTIYF,TGTGCCAGCAGCTTATCCGGTGATCCTGGAAACACCATATATTTT
NA,13,TRBJ2-7,TRBV18,NA,CASSAGTRGEQYF,TGTGCCAGCTCAGCCGGGACACGGGGCGAGCAGTACTTC
NA,13,TRBJ2-3,TRBV2,TRBD2,CASTLAGIDTQYF,TGTGCCAGCACACTAGCGGGGATAGATACGCAGTATTTT
NA,15,TRBJ2-1,TRBV7-9,TRBD1,CASSQGQGAWDEQFF,TGTGCCAGCAGCCAGGGACAGGGGGCTTGGGATGAGCAGTTCTTC
NA,18,TRBJ2-5,TRBV6-1,TRBD2,CASSEPGLAGGLRETQYF,TGTGCCAGCAGTGAGCCGGGACTAGCGGGGGGGCTTCGAGAGACCCAGTACTTC
NA,15,TRBJ2-7,TRBV7-2,NA,CASSSYRGLLYEQYF,TGTGCCAGCAGCTCATATAGGGGACTCCTCTACGAGCAGTACTTC
NA,15,TRBJ1-1,TRBV5-6,TRBD1,CASSFGTGGYTEAFF,TGTGCCAGCAGTTTCGGGACAGGGGGATATACTGAAGCTTTCTTT
NA,12,TRBJ1-1,TRBV4-1,NA,CASSQGHSEAFF,TGCGCCAGCAGCCAAGGCCACTCTGAAGCTTTCTTT
NA,15,TRBJ2-3,TRBV7-3,NA,CASSLSSGPTDTQYF,TGTGCCAGCAGCTTAAGCAGCGGGCCCACAGATACGCAGTATTTT
few,16,TRBJ1-1,TRBV7-9,TRBD1,CASSSDRGRLYTEAFF,TGTGCCAGCAGCTCCGACAGGGGGCGCTTGTACACTGAAGCTTTCTTT
NA,13,TRBJ1-1,TRBV7-9,TRBD1,CASSLQGASEAFF,TGTGCCAGCAGCTTACAGGGGGCGTCTGAAGCTTTCTTT
NA,14,TRBJ1-5,TRBV2,TRBD1,CASSSGGLGQPQHF,TGTGCCAGCAGTTCAGGGGGCCTAGGTCAGCCCCAGCATTTT
NA,13,TRBJ1-1,TRBV27,NA,CASSSRGDTEAFF,TGTGCCAGCAGTTCAAGAGGTGACACTGAAGCTTTCTTT